Sequencing of this T cell receptor (beta chain) was carried out in a study of blood T cell repertoires in COVID-19. Some clones are missing from TCRdb's copy, which holds only in-frame ones; the method was immunoSEQ multiplex PCR. The table has about 170,000 clones, roughly 82% seen once. With 2 bases clipped from V and 9 bases from J, the junction kept 10 bases outside the gene matches. The CDR3 consists of 16 residues. Germline V gene sequence: CDR1 SGHTA, CDR2 FQGTGA. The rearrangement joins TRBV7-3 to TRBJ2-1; 10 bases fit TRBD2. This receptor was identified in a middle-aged woman with COVID-19, enrolled during active disease. Sequencing input: peripheral blood. CDR3 residues: CASSLVSGRARGEQFF. In DNA form, the CDR3 reads TGTGCCAGCAGCTTAGTAAGCGGGAGGGCCAGGGGTGAGCAGTTCTTC.